One and the same sample provided the 19 T cell receptor beta chains below, sequenced in a study of regulatory T cells in long-lasting Graves disease. The time point here: newly diagnosed GD, antithyroid drugs for less than 3 months. PBMC RNA served as the TCR library source. Investigators prepared the TCR beta libraries by applying iRepertoire HTBI primers and Arm-PCR of CDR3 regions. TCRdb analysed the multiplex PCR reads with MiXCR anew, one entry per CDR3 protein. The data contain some 220,000 distinct CDR3 sequences, around a fifth of them singletons. This same sample was also part of a study on T cells in Graves' hyperthyroidism and ophthalmopathy.

The sample here was peripheral blood mononuclear cells (PBMCs), taken at new diagnosis, from a patient treated with antithyroid drugs. The receptor set was obtained from a young woman with Graves disease.

A word on this clonotype: A read error likely explains this, since a far larger clone differs by one base. This chain connects TRBV7-3 to TRBJ1-1; TRBD1 is a possible D gene (6 bases). The germline V gene encodes CDR1 SGHTA and CDR2 FQGTGA. This CDR3 spans 14 amino acids. The CDR3 region has the DNA TGTGCCAGCAGCTCGAGGGGGGAGGTCACTGGAGCTTTCTTT. It codes for CASSSRGEVTGAFF.

At least ten counts were recorded for this clonotype. The chain combines TRBV6-1 with TRBJ2-7, with 8 positions matching TRBD2. The CDR3 runs to 15 residues. Germline CDR1 is MNHNS and CDR2 is SASEGT. Losses at the gene ends were 6 bases for V and 5 bases for J; bases not matched to a gene: 12. The CDR3 sequence is CASRAGLAPVNEQYF. As DNA, the CDR3 is TGTGCCAGCAGGGCCGGACTAGCTCCGGTCAACGAGCAGTACTTC.

This clonotype was counted at least ten times. The CDR3 nucleotides are TGTGCCAGCAGTGAGGAGGAACAGGGTCTCTTTGGCTACACCTTC. Translation gives CASSEEEQGLFGYTF. The rearrangement joins TRBV2 to TRBJ1-2; D perhaps matches TRBD1 (6 bases). Germline CDR1 reads SNHLY; CDR2 reads FYNNEI. The ends were cut back, 3 bases at V and 7 bases at J, with 18 bases in the middle. The CDR3 loop spans 15 amino acids.

With respect to this clonotype: With a far larger clone one base away, a read error is the likely cause. The chain has TRBV2 and TRBJ2-5, with TRBD2 as a possible D gene (6 bases). Per the germline V gene, CDR1 is SNHLY and CDR2 is FYNNEI. V was pared by 6 bases and J by 11 bases, with 31 bases between. The CDR3 runs to 17 residues. Written as DNA, the CDR3 is TGTGCCAGCAGCGCTCGTGGGGGGTGGAGAGGCTACAATGAGCAGTACTTC. Residues: CASSARGGWRGYNEQYF.

This clonotype was detected ten times or more. The chain combines TRBV6-1 with TRBJ2-7; D is possibly TRBD2 (6 bases). The CDR3 length is 13 residues. Germline V lookup: CDR1 MNHNS, CDR2 SASEGT. The V end was cut by 6 bases, the J end by 7 bases, with 16 bases between. This chain's CDR3 is CASSPGSAGEQYF. The CDR3 nucleotides are TGTGCCAGCAGCCCCGGGTCGGCGGGGGAGCAGTACTTC.

This clonotype was seen repeatedly, ten times or more. The chain combines TRBV10-3 with TRBJ2-3, with D maybe TRBD1 (5 bases). From germline, CDR1 is ENHRY and CDR2 SYGVKD. The V and J ends lost 10 bases and 2 bases respectively, with 13 bases between them. The CDR3 extends over 13 amino acids. Here the CDR3 reads CATARDSTDTQYF. Written as DNA, the CDR3 is TGTGCCACCGCCAGGGATTCCACAGATACGCAGTATTTT.

V gene TRBV19 combines with J gene TRBJ2-3; 10 bases agree with TRBD2. V lost 9 bases, J lost 2 bases, and 11 bases stayed unmatched. CDR1 is LNHDA, CDR2 SQIVND, per germline (reference sequence). This CDR3 has 16 residues. CDR3 sequence: CASSSGGGLNTDTQYF. The CDR3 coding sequence is TGTGCCAGCTCGAGCGGGGGGGGGCTTAACACAGATACGCAGTATTTT.

This clonotype appeared a few times. The chain combines TRBV7-8 with TRBJ1-5, with 8 bases fitting TRBD1. The CDR3 length is 16 residues. The germline CDR1 and CDR2 sequences are SGHVS and FQNEAQ. The junction had 12 bases not matched to a gene; V was cut back by 5 bases and J by 6 bases. CDR3 DNA sequence: TGTGCCAGCAGCCAAGTCGGACAGGGTTGGGTTCAGCCCCAGCATTTT. Encoded protein: CASSQVGQGWVQPQHF. The complete variable domain, with remaining parts taken from reference TRBV7-8 and TRBJ1-5, reads GAGVSQSPRYKVAKRGQDVALRCDPISGHVSLFWYQQALGQGPEFLTYFQNEAQLDKSGLPSDRFFAERPEGSVSTLKIQRTQQEDSAVYLCASSQVGQGWVQPQHFGDGTRLSIL.

This clonotype was recorded a few times. This rearrangement joins TRBV7-9 to TRBJ1-6; 7 bases agree with TRBD1. Germline CDR1 SEHNR, CDR2 FQNEAQ (reference sequence). The CDR3 has 15 amino acids. V shed 3 bases, J shed 4 bases, and the junction held 3 bases outside the gene matches. The CDR3 nucleotides read TGTGCCAGCAGCTTTGGGGACAGTTATAATTCACCCCTCCACTTT. Its protein product is CASSFGDSYNSPLHF.

This clonotype was observed at least ten times. The chain has TRBV30 and TRBJ1-1, with D hard to call. Germline CDR1 is GTSNPN and CDR2 is SVGIG (reference sequence). The CDR3 extends over 13 amino acids. V was pared by 3 bases and J by 1 base, with 9 bases between. This CDR3 reads CAWSGGANTEAFF. CDR3 coding DNA: TGTGCCTGGAGCGGAGGCGCGAACACTGAAGCTTTCTTT. Full variable domain (missing parts from reference TRBV30 and TRBJ1-1): SQTIHQWPATLVQPVGSPLSLECTVEGTSNPNLYWYRQAAGRGLQLLFYSVGIGQISSEVPQNLSASRPQDRQFILSSKKLLLSDSGFYLCAWSGGANTEAFFGQGTRLTVV.

The sample holds many counts of this clonotype. This chain uses TRBV28 with TRBJ1-3; D is ambiguous. Trimming took 7 bases from V and 9 from J, leaving 25 bases between them. Per germline, CDR1 MDHEN and CDR2 SYDVKM. The CDR3 has 16 residues. This CDR3 reads CASTHRVGPMESTIYF. The CDR3 nucleotides are TGTGCCAGCACCCATAGGGTGGGCCCCATGGAAAGCACCATATATTTT.

This clonotype occurred many times. V and J are TRBV29-1 and TRBJ1-1; TRBD1 matches at 11 bases. This CDR3 contains 15 residues. The V gene's germline CDR1 is SQVTM and CDR2 ANQGSEA. Trimming took 7 bases from V and 3 from J; bases not matched to a gene: 10. CDR3 bases: TGCAGCGGAAGGACAGGGGGCGCCCCGGACACTGAAGCTTTCTTT. The encoded protein is CSGRTGGAPDTEAFF.

This clonotype came up many times. The chain recombines TRBV6-1 with TRBJ1-5, with D hard to call. Germline CDR1 MNHNS, CDR2 SASEGT. V lost 6 bases, J lost 0 bases, and 6 bases lay in between. The CDR3 runs to 13 residues. The CDR3 DNA reads TGTGCCAGCAGGTTGAATAGCAATCAGCCCCAGCATTTT. This translates into CASRLNSNQPQHF.

The V and J genes are TRBV5-1 and TRBJ2-3; unclear D gene. This CDR3 has 14 amino acids. Trimming took off 2 bases at V and 4 bases at J, with 11 bases between the two ends. From germline, CDR1 is SGHRS and CDR2 YFSETQ. The CDR3 DNA reads as TGCGCCAGCAGCTTAGGTAGTGGTGCAGATACGCAGTATTTT. Its protein product is CASSLGSGADTQYF.

The chain joins TRBV7-2 to TRBJ2-3; D is uncertain. This CDR3 region has 14 residues. The V gene lost 5 bases and the J gene lost 4 bases, with 13 bases spanning the gap. Germline loops: CDR1 SGHTA, CDR2 FQGNSA. The CDR3 nucleotides read TGTGCCAGCAGCCCTGGACCACCATCAGATACGCAGTATTTT. Its protein is CASSPGPPSDTQYF.

The chain is built from TRBV2 and TRBJ1-4, with a weak D call TRBD1 (5 bases). Trimming pared 7 bases from V and 5 bases from J, leaving 11 bases between. Germline values: CDR1 SNHLY, CDR2 FYNNEI. The CDR3 covers 13 residues. CDR3 in DNA: TGTGCCAGCATCCGGGACTCGAATGAAAAACTGTTTTTT. Translating it yields CASIRDSNEKLFF.

The chain carries TRBV6-2 or TRBV6-3 and TRBJ2-7; 11 bases fit TRBD2. This CDR3 comprises 14 residues. Per the germline V gene, CDR1 is MNHEY and CDR2 is SVGEGT. Trimming removed 6 bases from V and 2 bases from J; junction bases left unmatched: 3. The CDR3 spells CASRNSGGAYEQYF. The CDR3 DNA is TGTGCCAGCAGGAATAGCGGGGGGGCCTACGAGCAGTACTTC.

In this sample, this clonotype turned up many times. This chain links TRBV7-9 with TRBJ2-1; TRBD2 matches at 7 bases. The CDR3 sequence is 18 residues long. The V gene's germline CDR1 is SEHNR and CDR2 FQNEAQ (reference sequence). The V and J ends lost 3 bases and 1 base, in that order; junction bases with no gene match: 12. The CDR3 sequence is CASSFFKLAGSSYNEQFF. The CDR3 DNA reads TGTGCCAGCAGCTTTTTTAAGTTAGCGGGTTCGTCCTACAATGAGCAGTTCTTC. Drawing the rest from reference TRBV7-9 and TRBJ2-1, the complete variable domain is DTGVSQNPRHKITKRGQNVTFRCDPISEHNRLYWYRQTLGQGPEFLTYFQNEAQLEKSRLLSDRFSAERPKGSFSTLEIQRTEQGDSAMYLCASSFFKLAGSSYNEQFFGPGTRLTVL.

With regard to this clonotype: This sequence may be a read error, since a much larger clone differs from it by one base. The chain uses TRBV5-5 and TRBJ1-4; 9 nucleotides line up with TRBD1. Germline V CDR1 and CDR2: SGHKS, YYEKEE (reference sequence). The CDR3 sequence is 15 residues long. CDR3 in amino acids: CASSWQPGQGEKMFF. In nucleotides, the CDR3 is TGTGCCAGCAGCTGGCAGCCGGGACAGGGAGAAAAAATGTTTTTT.